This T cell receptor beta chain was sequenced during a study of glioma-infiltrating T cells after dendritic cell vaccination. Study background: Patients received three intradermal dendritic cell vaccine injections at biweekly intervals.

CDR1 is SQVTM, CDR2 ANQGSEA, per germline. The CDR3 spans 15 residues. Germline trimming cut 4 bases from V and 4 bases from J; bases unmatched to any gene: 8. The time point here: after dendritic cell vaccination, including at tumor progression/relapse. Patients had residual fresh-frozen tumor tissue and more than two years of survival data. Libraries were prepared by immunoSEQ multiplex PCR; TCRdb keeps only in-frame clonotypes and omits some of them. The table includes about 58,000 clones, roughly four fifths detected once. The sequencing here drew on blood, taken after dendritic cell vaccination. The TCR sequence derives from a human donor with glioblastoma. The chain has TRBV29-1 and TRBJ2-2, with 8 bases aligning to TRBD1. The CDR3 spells CSVVGDRGFTGELFF. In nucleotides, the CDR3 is TGCAGCGTTGTAGGAGACAGGGGTTTCACCGGGGAGCTGTTTTTT.